This TCR beta chain was recovered during a study of T cells after yellow fever vaccination. TCRdb ran MiXCR on the 5' RACE reads and lists one entry per CDR3 protein. The repertoire holds some 300,000 distinct CDR3 sequences, with 8.7% as singletons. CDR3 length: 15 amino acids. CDR1 is SGHTA, CDR2 FQGNSA, per germline. The V end was cut by 1 base, the J end by 2 bases, with 9 bases between. The clonotype originates from a man in his late teens or twenties who received the YFV17D yellow fever vaccine. The sequenced sample was CD4+ T cells sorted from PBMCs, obtained 5 days after the yellow fever booster vaccination. The J gene is TRBJ1-3, the V gene TRBV7-2; D not resolved. The CDR3 sequence is CASSLGSGTGNTIYF. For the CDR3, the DNA is TGTGCCAGCAGCTTAGGATCGGGGACTGGAAACACCATATATTTT.